In this sample, the clone carrying this TCR beta chain turned up many times. This sample was taken from a study of blood T cells in healthy people across ages. The authors ran a second PCR of 7 to 11 cycles using a sample-barcoded 5' primer and a J-beta primer mix. With 12 random nucleotides, a template-switch adaptor tagged each individual cDNA molecule. The study obtained at least 3 million CDR3-containing paired-end reads from every sample. Using its own MiXCR run on the 5' RACE reads, TCRdb lists one record per CDR3 protein. The sample lists 650,000 to 1,000,000 distinct CDR3 sequences, around 36% occurring once. This TCR came from a man aged 18 to 29 in good health. The specimen was blood.

The CDR3 DNA reads TGTGCCAGCAGGGACACACGACCAGATACGCAGTATTTT. This sequence encodes CASRDTRPDTQYF. The chain recombines TRBV12-3 or TRBV12-4 with TRBJ2-3; D is perhaps TRBD1 (5 bases). There are 13 residues in the CDR3. Trimming shortened V by 6 bases and J by 4 bases, and 11 bases separated the two germline ends.